The next 5 T cell receptor beta chains were all read from a single sample in a study of blood T cell repertoires in COVID-19. Produced via immunoSEQ multiplex PCR; TCRdb's table is partial and in-frame only. The sample lists about 140,000 clones; roughly 88% were seen once. Sequencing used peripheral blood. The receptors here all came from a woman aged 60 to 75 with acute or convalescent COVID-19.

This clone has only one observation. The genes are TRBV5-6 and TRBJ1-2; tentatively, D is TRBD1 (6 bases). Trimming shortened V by 6 bases and J by 4 bases, and 16 bases separated the two germline ends. Germline values: CDR1 SGHDT, CDR2 YYEEEE. The CDR3 is 14 amino acids. The CDR3 spells CASTSTGQLYGYTF. The CDR3, as DNA: TGTGCCAGCACCTCGACAGGACAGCTCTATGGCTACACCTTC. The full variable domain, its missing parts supplied by reference TRBV5-6 and TRBJ1-2, is DAGVTQSPTHLIKTRGQQVTLRCSPKSGHDTVSWYQQALGQGPQFIFQYYEEEERQRGNFPDRFSGHQFPNYSSELNVNALLLGDSALYLCASTSTGQLYGYTFGSGTRLTVV.

The genes are TRBV6-5 and TRBJ1-5; 8 bases agree with TRBD1. V shed 7 bases and J 5 bases; nucleotides not matched to a gene: 7. Germline V gene sequence: CDR1 MNHEY, CDR2 SVGAGI. There are 14 residues in the CDR3. Here the CDR3 reads CASNGQGVDQPQHF. The CDR3 DNA is TGTGCCAGCAACGGACAGGGAGTGGATCAGCCCCAGCATTTT.

The chain uses TRBV7-3 and TRBJ2-2, with 7 nucleotides matching TRBD1. CDR1 is SGHTA and CDR2 is FQGTGA in the germline V gene. V shed 4 bases, J shed 5 bases, and the junction held 1 base outside the gene matches. The CDR3 is made up of 13 amino acids. Written as DNA, the CDR3 is TGTGCCAGCAGCTCACAGGGGACCGGGGAGCTGTTTTTT. It is translated as CASSSQGTGELFF.

The chain joins TRBV29-1 to TRBJ2-7; TRBD1 matches 8 bases. Germline V lookup: CDR1 SQVTM, CDR2 ANQGSEA. This CDR3 has 13 amino acids. Trimming cost V 3 bases and J 6 bases; bases outside gene matches: 7. This chain's CDR3 is CSVEQTGATEQYF. In DNA form, the CDR3 reads TGCAGCGTTGAGCAGACAGGGGCGACCGAGCAGTACTTC.

V is TRBV21-1 and J is TRBJ1-5; the tabulated D call, TRBD1, remains unverified against the DNA. TRBV21-1 is annotated as a pseudogene. The CDR3 covers 16 residues. The DNA for the CDR3 is TGTGCCAGCGAAAAAGGAAGGGGGCGCGACAATCAGCCCCAGCATTTT. This translates into CASEKGRGRDNQPQHF.